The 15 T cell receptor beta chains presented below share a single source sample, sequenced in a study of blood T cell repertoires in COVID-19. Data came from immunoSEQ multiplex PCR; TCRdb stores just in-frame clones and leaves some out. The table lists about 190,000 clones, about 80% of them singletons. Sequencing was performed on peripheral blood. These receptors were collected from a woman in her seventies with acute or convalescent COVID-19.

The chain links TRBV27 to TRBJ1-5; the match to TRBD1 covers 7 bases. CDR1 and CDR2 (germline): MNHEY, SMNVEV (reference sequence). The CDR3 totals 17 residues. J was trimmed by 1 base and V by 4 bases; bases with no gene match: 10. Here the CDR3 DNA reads TGTGCCAGCAGTTCAACCTATACACAGGGGAGCAATCAGCCCCAGCATTTT. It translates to CASSSTYTQGSNQPQHF.

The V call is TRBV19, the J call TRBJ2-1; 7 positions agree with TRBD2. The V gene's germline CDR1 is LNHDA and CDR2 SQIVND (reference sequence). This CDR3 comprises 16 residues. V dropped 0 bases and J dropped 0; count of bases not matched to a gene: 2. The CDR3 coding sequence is TGTGCCAGTAGTATAGATGGCGGGAGCTCCTACAATGAGCAGTTCTTC. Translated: CASSIDGGSSYNEQFF.

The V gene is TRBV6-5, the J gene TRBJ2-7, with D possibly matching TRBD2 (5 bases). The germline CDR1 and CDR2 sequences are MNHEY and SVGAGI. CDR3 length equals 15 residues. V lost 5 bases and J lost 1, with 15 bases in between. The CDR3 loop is CASSRSGTGSYEQYF. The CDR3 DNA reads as TGTGCCAGCAGTAGGTCGGGTACGGGGTCCTACGAGCAGTACTTC.

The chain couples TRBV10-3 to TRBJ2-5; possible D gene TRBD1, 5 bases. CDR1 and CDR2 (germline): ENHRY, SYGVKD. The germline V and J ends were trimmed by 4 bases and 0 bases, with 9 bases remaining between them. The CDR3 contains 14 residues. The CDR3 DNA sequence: TGTGCCATCAGTGGGGGCGGCCACCAAGAGACCCAGTACTTC. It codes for CAISGGGHQETQYF.

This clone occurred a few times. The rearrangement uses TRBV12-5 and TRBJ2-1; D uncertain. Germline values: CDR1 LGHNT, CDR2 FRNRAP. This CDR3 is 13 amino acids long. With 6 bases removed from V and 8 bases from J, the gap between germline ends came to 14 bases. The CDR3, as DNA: TGTGCTAGTGGCTCCCCACCGAGGTATGAGCAGTTCTTC. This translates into CASGSPPRYEQFF. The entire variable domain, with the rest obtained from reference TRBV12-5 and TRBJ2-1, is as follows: DARVTQTPRHKVTEMGQEVTMRCQPILGHNTVFWYRQTMMQGLELLAYFRNRAPLDDSGMPKDRFSAEMPDATLATLKIQPSEPRDSAVYFCASGSPPRYEQFFGPGTRLTVL.

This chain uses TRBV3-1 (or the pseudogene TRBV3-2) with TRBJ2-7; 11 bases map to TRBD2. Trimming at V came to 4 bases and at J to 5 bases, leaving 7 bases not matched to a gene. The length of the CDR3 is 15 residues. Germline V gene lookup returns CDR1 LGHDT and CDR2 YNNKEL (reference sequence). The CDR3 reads CASSPTSGSTHEQYF. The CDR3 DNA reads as TGTGCCAGCAGCCCCACTAGCGGGAGTACCCACGAGCAGTACTTC.

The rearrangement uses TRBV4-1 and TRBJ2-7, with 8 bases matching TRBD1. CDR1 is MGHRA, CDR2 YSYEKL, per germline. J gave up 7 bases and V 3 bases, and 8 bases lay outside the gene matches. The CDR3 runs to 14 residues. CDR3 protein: CASSQRQGTGEQYF. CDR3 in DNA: TGCGCCAGCAGCCAGAGACAGGGGACGGGGGAGCAGTACTTC.

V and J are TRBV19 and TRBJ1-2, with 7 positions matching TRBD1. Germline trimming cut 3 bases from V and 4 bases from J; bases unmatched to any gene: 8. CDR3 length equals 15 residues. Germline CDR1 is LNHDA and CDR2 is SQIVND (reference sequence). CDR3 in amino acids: CASSISTGRIYGYTF. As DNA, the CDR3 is TGTGCCAGTAGTATTTCGACAGGGCGCATCTATGGCTACACCTTC.

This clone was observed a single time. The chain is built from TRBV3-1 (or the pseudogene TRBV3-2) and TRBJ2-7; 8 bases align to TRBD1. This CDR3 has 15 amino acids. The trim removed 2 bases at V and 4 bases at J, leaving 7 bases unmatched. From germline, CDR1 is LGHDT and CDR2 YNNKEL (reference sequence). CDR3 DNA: TGTGCCAGCAGCCAACGGGACAGGCCGCCTTACGAGCAGTACTTC. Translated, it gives CASSQRDRPPYEQYF.

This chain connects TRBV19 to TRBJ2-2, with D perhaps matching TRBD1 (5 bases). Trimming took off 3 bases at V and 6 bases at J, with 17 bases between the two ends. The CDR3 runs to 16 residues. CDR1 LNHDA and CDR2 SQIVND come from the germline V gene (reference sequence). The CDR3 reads CASSIGGQGRPGELFF. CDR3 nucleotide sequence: TGTGCCAGTAGTATTGGTGGGCAGGGCCGCCCCGGGGAGCTGTTTTTT.

The CDR3 region is CASSILSQVAEQFF. Written as DNA, the CDR3 is TGTGCCAGCAGCATCCTTTCGCAGGTCGCTGAGCAGTTCTTC. The V and J genes are TRBV11-2 and TRBJ2-1; no reliable D call. Trimming stripped 5 bases from V and 9 bases from J, with 17 bases between. CDR3 length equals 14 residues. CDR1 and CDR2 from the germline V gene are SGHAT and FQNNGV.

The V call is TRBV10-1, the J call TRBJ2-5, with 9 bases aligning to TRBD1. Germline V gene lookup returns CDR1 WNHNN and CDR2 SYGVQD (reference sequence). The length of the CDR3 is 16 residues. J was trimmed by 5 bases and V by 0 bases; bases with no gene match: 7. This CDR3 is CASSESGTGRKETQYF. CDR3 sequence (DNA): TGCGCCAGCAGTGAGTCCGGGACAGGGAGGAAGGAGACCCAGTACTTC.

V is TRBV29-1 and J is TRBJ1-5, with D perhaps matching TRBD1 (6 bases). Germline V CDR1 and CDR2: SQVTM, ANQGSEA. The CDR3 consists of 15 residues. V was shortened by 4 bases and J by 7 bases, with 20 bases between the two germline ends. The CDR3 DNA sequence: TGCAGCGTTGGGGAGCCTAACAGGGAAGGACAGCCCCAGCATTTT. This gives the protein CSVGEPNREGQPQHF.

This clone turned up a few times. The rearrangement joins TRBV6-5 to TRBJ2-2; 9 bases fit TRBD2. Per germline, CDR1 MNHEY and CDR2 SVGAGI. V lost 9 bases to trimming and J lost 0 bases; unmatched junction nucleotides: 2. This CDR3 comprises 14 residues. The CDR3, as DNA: TGTGCCAGTCTAGCGGGGTCGAACACCGGGGAGCTGTTTTTT. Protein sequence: CASLAGSNTGELFF.

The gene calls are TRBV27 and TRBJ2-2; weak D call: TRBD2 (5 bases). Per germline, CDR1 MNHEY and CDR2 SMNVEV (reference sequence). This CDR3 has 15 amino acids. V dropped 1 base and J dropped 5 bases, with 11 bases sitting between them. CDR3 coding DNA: TGTGCCAGCAGTTTATTGGCGGGCGGTACCGGGGAGCTGTTTTTT. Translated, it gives CASSLLAGGTGELFF.